The entry that follows covers one T cell receptor (beta chain) sequence. Its antigen is undetermined. These data belong to a study of cytomegalovirus exposure and HLA in healthy donors. PCR involved 60 Vbeta and 13 Jbeta primers. The repertoire was sequenced with immunoSEQ multiplex PCR; TCRdb's copy has only in-frame clones and lacks some. Among more than 200,000 clones listed, 83% were seen once. Study findings and constraints: In an earlier analysis, in some 500 donors, most V segments appeared productive either ~87% or ~30% of the time. According to the study, about 180 TCR beta chains were cytomegalovirus-associated.

After removal of 3 bases from V and 2 bases from J, the junction contained 14 bases not matched to a gene. CDR1 LNHDA and CDR2 SQIVND come from the germline V gene (reference sequence). The CDR3 extends over 19 amino acids. The origin of this receptor is a girl aged 10 to 17 in good health and CMV-seronegative. The sample was PBMCs. The chain uses TRBV19 and TRBJ2-5; 11 nucleotides agree with TRBD2. The CDR3 DNA sequence: TGTGCCAGTAGTATTAGGGGGTCTCCGGGACTAGCGGCTCAAGAGACCCAGTACTTC. Translation gives CASSIRGSPGLAAQETQYF.